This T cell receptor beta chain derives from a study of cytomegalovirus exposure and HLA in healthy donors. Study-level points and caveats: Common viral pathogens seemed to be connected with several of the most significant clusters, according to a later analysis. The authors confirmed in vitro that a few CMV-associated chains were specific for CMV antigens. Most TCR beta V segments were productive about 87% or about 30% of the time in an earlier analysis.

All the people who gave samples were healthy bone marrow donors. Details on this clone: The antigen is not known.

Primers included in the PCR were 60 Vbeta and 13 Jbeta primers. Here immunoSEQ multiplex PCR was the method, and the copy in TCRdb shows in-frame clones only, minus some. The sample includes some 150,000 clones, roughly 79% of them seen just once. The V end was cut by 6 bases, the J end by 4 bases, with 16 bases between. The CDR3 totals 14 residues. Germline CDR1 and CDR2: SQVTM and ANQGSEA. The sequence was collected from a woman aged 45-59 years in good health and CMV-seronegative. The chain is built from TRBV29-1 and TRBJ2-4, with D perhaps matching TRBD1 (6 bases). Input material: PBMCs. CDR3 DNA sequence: TGCAGCGTGGGGCAAGGACAGACAAAAAACATTCAGTACTTC. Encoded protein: CSVGQGQTKNIQYF.